This is a list of T cell receptor beta chains from one sample in a study of shared clonotypes between healthy human individuals. Produced via immunoSEQ multiplex PCR; TCRdb's table is partial and in-frame only. The table shows 950,000 to 1,300,000 clones, with around 74% occurring only once. Sequencing input: memory CD4+ T cells sorted from blood. The receptors come from a man in his late teens or twenties in good health. Both conserved end residues are part of each CDR3. The order of the fields is D gene, clone size, V gene, J gene, CDR3 protein, CDR3 DNA. D genes are given only for firm matches. Only some rows state a clone size, as once, few, many or a class for expanded clones.

d_gene: TRBD2; abundance: -; v_gene: TRBV18; j_gene: TRBJ2-3; CDR3aa: CASSSNTLAGGAGADTQYF; CDR3nt: TGTGCCAGCTCATCAAATACCCTAGCGGGGGGGGCCGGGGCAGATACGCAGTATTTT
d_gene: -; abundance: -; v_gene: TRBV5-1; j_gene: TRBJ1-6; CDR3aa: CASSQDPKGPTIHF; CDR3nt: TGCGCCAGCAGCCAAGACCCTAAGGGACCGACTATCCACTTT
d_gene: -; abundance: -; v_gene: TRBV28; j_gene: TRBJ2-7; CDR3aa: CASSLTAGHYEQYF; CDR3nt: TGTGCCAGCAGTTTAACGGCAGGTCACTACGAGCAGTACTTC
d_gene: TRBD1; abundance: -; v_gene: TRBV5-4; j_gene: TRBJ1-1; CDR3aa: CASSFSQGVATEAFF; CDR3nt: TGTGCCAGCAGCTTTTCGCAGGGGGTGGCCACTGAAGCTTTCTTT
d_gene: -; abundance: -; v_gene: TRBV5-1; j_gene: TRBJ1-1; CDR3aa: CASSLQGGTEAFF; CDR3nt: TGCGCCAGCAGCTTACAGGGAGGGACTGAAGCTTTCTTT
d_gene: -; abundance: -; v_gene: TRBV5-3; j_gene: TRBJ2-1; CDR3aa: CARSLRGGPYNEQFF; CDR3nt: TGTGCCAGAAGCTTGCGCGGGGGCCCCTACAATGAGCAGTTCTTC
d_gene: -; abundance: -; v_gene: TRBV29-1; j_gene: TRBJ2-3; CDR3aa: CSVGQGGDTQYF; CDR3nt: TGCAGCGTTGGACAGGGAGGCGATACGCAGTATTTT
d_gene: -; abundance: -; v_gene: TRBV29-1; j_gene: TRBJ1-2; CDR3aa: CSVFLDYGYTF; CDR3nt: TGCAGCGTCTTTTTGGACTATGGCTACACCTTC
d_gene: -; abundance: -; v_gene: TRBV4-1; j_gene: TRBJ1-1; CDR3aa: CASSQDVTSVNTEAFF; CDR3nt: TGCGCCAGCAGCCAAGATGTTACCTCGGTGAACACTGAAGCTTTCTTT
d_gene: TRBD1; abundance: -; v_gene: TRBV9; j_gene: TRBJ2-2; CDR3aa: CASSPRTGVSTGELFF; CDR3nt: TGTGCCAGCAGCCCCCGGACAGGGGTCTCAACCGGGGAGCTGTTTTTT
d_gene: -; abundance: few; v_gene: TRBV30; j_gene: TRBJ1-2; CDR3aa: CAWSQDYGYTF; CDR3nt: TGTGCCTGGAGCCAGGACTATGGCTACACCTTC
d_gene: TRBD1; abundance: few; v_gene: TRBV6-1; j_gene: TRBJ2-3; CDR3aa: CASSEGTGHTDTQYF; CDR3nt: TGTGCCAGCAGTGAAGGGACAGGGCACACAGATACGCAGTATTTT
d_gene: TRBD1; abundance: -; v_gene: TRBV4-1; j_gene: TRBJ2-2; CDR3aa: CASSQGGQAAGELFF; CDR3nt: TGCGCCAGCAGCCAGGGGGGACAGGCGGCCGGGGAGCTGTTTTTT
d_gene: -; abundance: -; v_gene: TRBV19; j_gene: TRBJ2-6; CDR3aa: CAHKEAGLSGANVLTF; CDR3nt: TGTGCCCATAAAGAGGCAGGCCTCTCTGGGGCCAACGTCCTGACTTTC
d_gene: TRBD1; abundance: -; v_gene: TRBV29-1; j_gene: TRBJ2-2; CDR3aa: CSVTTGITTGELFF; CDR3nt: TGCAGCGTAACGACAGGGATCACGACCGGGGAGCTGTTTTTT
d_gene: -; abundance: -; v_gene: TRBV19; j_gene: TRBJ1-1; CDR3aa: CASSIKVTQNTEAFF; CDR3nt: TGTGCCAGTAGTATAAAAGTCACCCAGAACACTGAAGCTTTCTTT